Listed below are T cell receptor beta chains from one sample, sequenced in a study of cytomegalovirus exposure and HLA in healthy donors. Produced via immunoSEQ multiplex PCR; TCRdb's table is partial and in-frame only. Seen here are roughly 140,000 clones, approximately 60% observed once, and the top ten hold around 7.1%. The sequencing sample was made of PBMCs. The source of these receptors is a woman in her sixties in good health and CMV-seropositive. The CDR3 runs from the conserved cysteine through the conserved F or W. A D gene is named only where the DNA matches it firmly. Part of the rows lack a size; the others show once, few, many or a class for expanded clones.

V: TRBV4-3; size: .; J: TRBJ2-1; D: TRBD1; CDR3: CASSRGQGSSYNEQFF; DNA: TGCGCCAGCAGCCGAGGACAGGGTAGCTCCTACAATGAGCAGTTCTTC
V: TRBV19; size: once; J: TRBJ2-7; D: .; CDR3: CASSIASGSSYEQYF; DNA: TGTGCCAGTAGTATAGCCTCCGGGAGCTCCTACGAGCAGTACTTC
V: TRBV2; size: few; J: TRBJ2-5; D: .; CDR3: CASSDRQETQYF; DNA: TGTGCCAGCAGTGACAGGCAAGAGACCCAGTACTTC
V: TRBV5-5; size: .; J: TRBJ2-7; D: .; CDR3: CASSLANSAYEQYF; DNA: TGTGCCAGCAGCTTGGCCAACTCGGCCTACGAGCAGTACTTC
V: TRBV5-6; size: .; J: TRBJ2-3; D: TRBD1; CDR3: CASSLGTGTTDTQYF; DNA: TGTGCCAGCAGCTTGGGGACAGGGACCACAGATACGCAGTATTTT
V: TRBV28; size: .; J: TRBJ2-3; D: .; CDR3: CASSLLVADTQYF; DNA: TGTGCCAGCAGTTTATTGGTAGCAGATACGCAGTATTTT
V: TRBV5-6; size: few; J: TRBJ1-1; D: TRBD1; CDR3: CASSNRDRGPEAFF; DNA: TGTGCCAGCAGTAACCGGGACAGGGGACCTGAAGCTTTCTTT
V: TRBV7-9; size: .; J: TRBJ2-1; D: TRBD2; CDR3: CASSSSREGYNEQFF; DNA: TGTGCCAGCAGCTCCTCGCGGGAGGGTTACAATGAGCAGTTCTTC
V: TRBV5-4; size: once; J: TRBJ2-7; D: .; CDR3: CASSFEVGDYEQYF; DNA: TGTGCCAGCAGCTTCGAAGTAGGAGACTACGAGCAGTACTTC
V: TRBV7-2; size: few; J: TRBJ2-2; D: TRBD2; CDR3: CASSLGLAGGSTGELFF; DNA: TGTGCCAGCAGCTTGGGACTAGCGGGAGGTAGCACCGGGGAGCTGTTTTTT